The clone carrying this TCR beta chain was seen more than once but under ten times. What it recognizes is unknown. The protocol was immunoSEQ multiplex PCR, while the TCRdb copy is restricted to in-frame clones and leaves out a portion. In the table there are approximately 80,000 clones, more than 70% of which are singletons. The data belong to a study of T cells in localized non-small cell lung cancer. Findings and limits, study-wide: Researchers found a median roughly 56 of the top 100 tumor clones in adjacent lung. A higher density of T cells in blood coincided with extended overall survival. There was higher T cell clonality in uninvolved adjacent lung than in tumor, and it was highest there.

V lost 4 bases, J lost 6 bases, and 21 bases lay in between. CDR3 length: 16 residues. Germline V gene sequence: CDR1 SGHDT, CDR2 YYEEEE. Here the sequenced sample was peripheral blood, taken before any cancer treatment. The chain links TRBV5-6 to TRBJ2-3, with D possibly TRBD1 on 6 matching bases. This TCR was sampled from a female donor older than 55 with stage I lung adenocarcinoma. The CDR3 here is CASSPTLGRGLDTQYF. The CDR3 DNA follows: TGTGCCAGCAGCCCGACTTTGGGCAGGGGCTTGGATACGCAGTATTTT. The full variable domain, rest sourced from reference TRBV5-6 and TRBJ2-3, is DAGVTQSPTHLIKTRGQQVTLRCSPKSGHDTVSWYQQALGQGPQFIFQYYEEEERQRGNFPDRFSGHQFPNYSSELNVNALLLGDSALYLCASSPTLGRGLDTQYFGPGTRLTVL.